Listed below are T cell receptor beta chains from one sample, sequenced in a study of OX40 agonist ivuxolimab in advanced cancers. Sequencing was performed with immunoSEQ multiplex PCR; in TCRdb, only in-frame clones are kept and a portion is missing. The top ten clones hold around 0.28% of a sample with 80,000 to 100,000 clones, roughly 84% of them seen once. Source: CD4+ or CD8+ T cells sorted from blood, taken in a trial of the OX40 agonist ivuxolimab. These receptors all come from an adult with an advanced solid tumor such as melanoma, head and neck, liver or kidney cancer. Both conserved end residues are part of each CDR3. Fields, in order: CDR3 protein, D gene, V gene, J gene. D genes are given only for firm matches.

CAWSVRPSASSAFF	-	TRBV30	TRBJ2-1
CASSIRGDATDTQYF	-	TRBV19	TRBJ2-3
CASSPRPSSGGARETQYF	TRBD2	TRBV18	TRBJ2-5
CASSLDREGGVDTQYF	-	TRBV11-2	TRBJ2-3
CASSARLGAYNSPLHF	-	TRBV5-8	TRBJ1-6
CASERAFF	-	TRBV6-1	TRBJ1-1
CASSPRDRGRSEQYF	TRBD1	TRBV9	TRBJ2-7
CASSVGSREAQYF	-	TRBV9	TRBJ2-5
CASRRGNSPLHF	-	TRBV6-5	TRBJ1-6
CASSQSRGSTDTQYF	-	TRBV23-1	TRBJ2-3
CASSPQSPQNIQYF	-	TRBV6-1	TRBJ2-4
CASSLEWDRTEAFF	-	TRBV5-1	TRBJ1-1
CASSDSRTGLTNEQFF	TRBD1	TRBV6-4	TRBJ2-1